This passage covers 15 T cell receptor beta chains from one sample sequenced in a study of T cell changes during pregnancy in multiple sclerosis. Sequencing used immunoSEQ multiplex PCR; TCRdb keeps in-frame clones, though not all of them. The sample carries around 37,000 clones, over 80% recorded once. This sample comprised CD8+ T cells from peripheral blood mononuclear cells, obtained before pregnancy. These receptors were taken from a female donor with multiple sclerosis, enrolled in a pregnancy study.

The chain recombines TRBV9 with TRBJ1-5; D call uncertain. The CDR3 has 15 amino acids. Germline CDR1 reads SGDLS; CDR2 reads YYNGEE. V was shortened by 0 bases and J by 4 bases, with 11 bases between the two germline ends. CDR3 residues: CASSVGGSGNQPQHF. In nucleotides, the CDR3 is TGTGCCAGCAGCGTAGGCGGTTCGGGGAATCAGCCCCAGCATTTT.

Here the CDR3 DNA reads TGCGCCAGCAGCCCATGGGACAGTGGGTACGAGCAGTACTTC. Its protein is CASSPWDSGYEQYF. The chain links TRBV5-1 to TRBJ2-7; 7 nucleotides line up with TRBD1. The CDR3 spans 14 residues. Trimming removed 4 bases from V and 4 bases from J; junction bases left unmatched: 8. Germline V lookup: CDR1 SGHRS, CDR2 YFSETQ.

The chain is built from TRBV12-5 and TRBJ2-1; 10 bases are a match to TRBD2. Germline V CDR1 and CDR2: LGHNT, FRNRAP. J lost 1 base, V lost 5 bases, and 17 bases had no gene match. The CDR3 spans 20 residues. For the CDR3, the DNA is TGTGCTAGTGGTCCTGACGGGCAGGGACTAGCGCCCTCTTCCTACAATGAGCAGTTCTTC. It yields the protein CASGPDGQGLAPSSYNEQFF. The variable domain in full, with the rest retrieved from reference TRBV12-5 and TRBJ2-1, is DARVTQTPRHKVTEMGQEVTMRCQPILGHNTVFWYRQTMMQGLELLAYFRNRAPLDDSGMPKDRFSAEMPDATLATLKIQPSEPRDSAVYFCASGPDGQGLAPSSYNEQFFGPGTRLTVL.

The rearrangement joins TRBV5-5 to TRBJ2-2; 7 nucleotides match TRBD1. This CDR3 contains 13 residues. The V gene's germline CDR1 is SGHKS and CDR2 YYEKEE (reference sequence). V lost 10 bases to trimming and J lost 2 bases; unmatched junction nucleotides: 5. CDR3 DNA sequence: TGTGCCGGACGACAGGGAAACACCGGGGAGCTGTTTTTT. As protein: CAGRQGNTGELFF.

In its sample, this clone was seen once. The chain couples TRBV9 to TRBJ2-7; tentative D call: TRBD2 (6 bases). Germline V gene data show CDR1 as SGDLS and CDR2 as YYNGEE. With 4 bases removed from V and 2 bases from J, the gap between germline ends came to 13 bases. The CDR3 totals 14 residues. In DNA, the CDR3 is TGTGCCAGCAGCCCGGGACTGCCCCCCTACGAGCAGTACTTC. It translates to CASSPGLPPYEQYF.

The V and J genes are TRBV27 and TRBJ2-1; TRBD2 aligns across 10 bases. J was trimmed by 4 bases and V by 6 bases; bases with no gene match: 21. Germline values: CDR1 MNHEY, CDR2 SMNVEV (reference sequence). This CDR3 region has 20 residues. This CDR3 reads CASRPSRRLAGDTRYNEQFF. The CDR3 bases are TGTGCCAGCAGGCCTAGCCGGCGCCTAGCGGGAGATACCAGGTACAATGAGCAGTTCTTC.

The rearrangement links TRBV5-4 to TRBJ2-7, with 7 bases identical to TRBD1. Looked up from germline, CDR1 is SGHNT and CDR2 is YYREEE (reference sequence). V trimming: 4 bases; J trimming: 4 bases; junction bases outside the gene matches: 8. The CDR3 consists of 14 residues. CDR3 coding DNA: TGTGCCAGCAGCACTTGGACAGGCGGGTACGAGCAGTACTTC. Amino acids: CASSTWTGGYEQYF. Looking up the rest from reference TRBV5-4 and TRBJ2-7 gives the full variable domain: ETGVTQSPTHLIKTRGQQVTLRCSSQSGHNTVSWYQQALGQGPQFIFQYYREEENGRGNFPPRFSGLQFPNYSSELNVNALELDDSALYLCASSTWTGGYEQYFGPGTRLTVT.

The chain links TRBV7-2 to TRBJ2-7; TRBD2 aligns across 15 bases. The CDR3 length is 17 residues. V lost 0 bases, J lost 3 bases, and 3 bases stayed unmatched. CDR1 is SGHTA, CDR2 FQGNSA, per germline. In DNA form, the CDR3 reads TGTGCCAGCAGCTTAGCCGGGACTAGCGGGGGGTTCTACGAGCAGTACTTC. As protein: CASSLAGTSGGFYEQYF.

The CDR3 DNA sequence: TGTGCCAGCAGCGCACAAAAGACTAGCGGGAGCCCCTTGGATGAGCAGTTCTTC. This codes for CASSAQKTSGSPLDEQFF. The V and J genes are TRBV9 and TRBJ2-1, with 12 bases that match TRBD2. The CDR3 is made up of 18 amino acids. With 3 bases clipped from V and 8 bases from J, the junction kept 15 bases outside the gene matches. The germline CDR1 and CDR2 sequences are SGDLS and YYNGEE.

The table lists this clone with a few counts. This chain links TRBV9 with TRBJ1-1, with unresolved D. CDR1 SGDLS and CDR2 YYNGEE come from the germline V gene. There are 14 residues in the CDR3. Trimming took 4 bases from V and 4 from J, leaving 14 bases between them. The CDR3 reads CASSPGLVTTEAFF. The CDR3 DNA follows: TGTGCCAGCAGCCCGGGTTTAGTCACCACTGAAGCTTTCTTT.

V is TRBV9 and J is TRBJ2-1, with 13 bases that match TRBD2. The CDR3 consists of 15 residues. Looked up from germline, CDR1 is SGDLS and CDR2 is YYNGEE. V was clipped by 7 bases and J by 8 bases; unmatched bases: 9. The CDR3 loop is CASGTSGAGFHEQFF. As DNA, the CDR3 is TGTGCCAGCGGGACTAGCGGGGCTGGGTTCCATGAGCAGTTCTTC.

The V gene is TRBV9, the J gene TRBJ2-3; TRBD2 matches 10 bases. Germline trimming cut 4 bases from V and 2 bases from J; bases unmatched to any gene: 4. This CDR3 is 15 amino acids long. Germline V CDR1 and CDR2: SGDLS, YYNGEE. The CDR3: CASSLGLADTDTQYF. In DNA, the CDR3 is TGTGCCAGCAGCCTCGGACTAGCGGACACAGATACGCAGTATTTT.

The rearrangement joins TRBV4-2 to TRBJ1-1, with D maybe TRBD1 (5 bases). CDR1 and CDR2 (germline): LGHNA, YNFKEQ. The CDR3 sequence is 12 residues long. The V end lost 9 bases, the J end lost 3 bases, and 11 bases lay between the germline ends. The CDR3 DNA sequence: TGTGCCAGTTTCGGGGGGTACACTGAAGCTTTCTTT. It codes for CASFGGYTEAFF.

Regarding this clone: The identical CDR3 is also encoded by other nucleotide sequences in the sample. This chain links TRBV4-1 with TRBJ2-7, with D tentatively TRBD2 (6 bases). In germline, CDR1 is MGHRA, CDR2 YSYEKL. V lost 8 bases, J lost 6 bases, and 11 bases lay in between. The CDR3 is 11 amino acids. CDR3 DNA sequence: TGCGCCAGCGCCGAGGAGGGCGAGCAGTACTTC. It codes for CASAEEGEQYF.

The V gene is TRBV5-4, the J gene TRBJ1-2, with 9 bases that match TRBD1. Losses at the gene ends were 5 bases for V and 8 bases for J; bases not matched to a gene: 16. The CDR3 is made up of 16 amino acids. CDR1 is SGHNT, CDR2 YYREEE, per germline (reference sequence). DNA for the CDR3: TGTGCCAGCAGTGCAATTAATCCGGGACAGGGAGAAGGCTACACCTTC. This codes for CASSAINPGQGEGYTF. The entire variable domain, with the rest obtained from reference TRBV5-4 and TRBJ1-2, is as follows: ETGVTQSPTHLIKTRGQQVTLRCSSQSGHNTVSWYQQALGQGPQFIFQYYREEENGRGNFPPRFSGLQFPNYSSELNVNALELDDSALYLCASSAINPGQGEGYTFGSGTRLTVV.